This TCR beta chain was observed in a study of brain metastases from non-small cell lung cancer. Study conclusions and caveats: Brain metastases had lower T-cell infiltration than primary tumors. T-cell clones appeared expanded in 64% of brain metastases relative to matched primary tumors.

About this clone: Its cognate antigen is unknown.

CDR1 is LNHDA, CDR2 SQIVND, per germline (reference sequence). CDR3 size: 13 residues. V dropped 11 bases and J dropped 6 bases, with 16 bases sitting between them. Produced via immunoSEQ multiplex PCR; TCRdb's table is partial and in-frame only. The table lists some 200 clones, 96% of them singletons. Sequenced input: tissue from a brain metastasis. The origin of this receptor is a donor at least 40 years old with non-small cell lung cancer. This chain uses TRBV19 with TRBJ1-4, with D hard to call. CDR3 DNA sequence: TGTGCCCCCAAGGCAAAAGGGTATGAAAAACTGTTTTTT. Protein product: CAPKAKGYEKLFF.